Shown below are 8 T cell receptor beta chains from a single sample sequenced in a study of T cells in Graves' hyperthyroidism and ophthalmopathy. Amplified regions were TCR beta CDR3 sequences from RNA transcripts. With the HTBI primer set, the TCR CDR3 went through a first round of RT-PCR. TCRdb reprocessed the multiplex PCR reads via MiXCR and lists one record per CDR3 protein. The profile shows some 200,000 distinct CDR3 sequences, roughly 17% of them singletons. The sequencing input was blood. The receptors derive from a woman aged 45-59 years with Graves' hyperthyroidism.

The chain links TRBV24-1 to TRBJ2-1, with 12 nucleotides matching TRBD2. V gave up 6 bases and J gave up 6 bases; unmatched junction bases: 5. The germline V gene encodes CDR1 KGHDR and CDR2 SFDVKD. The CDR3 sequence is 15 residues long. The CDR3, as DNA: TGTGCCACCAGTCTAGCGGGAGGGCCGCTCAATGAGCAGTTCTTC. Protein product: CATSLAGGPLNEQFF.

The CDR3 DNA sequence: TGTGCCAGCAGTGACCTACAGGGGAACTATGGCTACACCTTC. Its protein is CASSDLQGNYGYTF. V is TRBV6-1 and J is TRBJ1-2, with 7 bases lining up with TRBD1. After removal of 3 bases from V and 2 bases from J, the junction contained 3 bases not matched to a gene. Germline V gives CDR1 MNHNS, CDR2 SASEGT. This CDR3 comprises 14 residues.

In this sample, this clonotype turned up many times. The chain joins TRBV11-2 to TRBJ1-2; 7 bases agree with TRBD1. Trimming removed 4 bases from V and 0 bases from J; junction bases left unmatched: 14. The germline V gene has CDR1 SGHAT and CDR2 FQNNGV. CDR3 length: 18 amino acids. The CDR3 nucleotides are TGTGCCAGCAGCTCCACCGGGACAGCCGTTTTAGCTAACTATGGCTACACCTTC. This gives the protein CASSSTGTAVLANYGYTF.

This clonotype was observed at least ten times. V is TRBV6-1 and J is TRBJ2-2; 11 nucleotides match TRBD2. CDR3 length: 17 residues. V was clipped by 4 bases and J by 6 bases; unmatched bases: 10. Germline values: CDR1 MNHNS, CDR2 SASEGT. The CDR3 sequence: CASSVILGTSGAGELFF. CDR3 sequence (DNA): TGTGCCAGCAGTGTAATATTAGGGACTAGCGGAGCCGGGGAGCTGTTTTTT.

This clonotype appeared many times. CDR3 residues: CASSPSYNEQFF. The CDR3 DNA sequence: TGTGCCAGCAGCCCCTCCTACAATGAGCAGTTCTTC. The chain combines TRBV11-2 with TRBJ2-1; D is unresolved. The V gene lost 5 bases and the J gene lost 0 bases, with 2 bases spanning the gap. The germline V gene encodes CDR1 SGHAT and CDR2 FQNNGV. The CDR3 extends over 12 amino acids. The full variable domain, its missing parts supplied by reference TRBV11-2 and TRBJ2-1, is EAGVAQSPRYKIIEKRQSVAFWCNPISGHATLYWYQQILGQGPKLLIQFQNNGVVDDSQLPKDRFSAERLKGVDSTLKIQPAKLEDSAVYLCASSPSYNEQFFGPGTRLTVL.

This clonotype was counted many times. J is TRBJ1-1 and V is TRBV5-1; weak D call: TRBD1 (5 bases). V shed 7 bases and J shed 2 bases, with 9 bases lying between them. Germline values: CDR1 SGHRS, CDR2 YFSETQ. This CDR3 region has 12 residues. CDR3 sequence reads: CASQRDNTEAFF. The CDR3 DNA sequence: TGCGCCAGCCAGAGGGACAACACTGAAGCTTTCTTT.

This clonotype was detected many times. In DNA form, the CDR3 reads TGTGCCAGCAGCCCTCCGGTAGCCCTGAGCTCCTACGAGCAGTACTTC. Translation gives CASSPPVALSSYEQYF. V usage is TRBV7-9 and J usage is TRBJ2-7; no definite D call. The CDR3 sequence is 16 residues long. Germline CDR1 SEHNR, CDR2 FQNEAQ (reference sequence). V lost 5 bases and J 0 bases, leaving 17 bases between the germline ends.

This clonotype has ten or more counts. This rearrangement joins TRBV12-3 or TRBV12-4 to TRBJ2-1, with 13 bases fitting TRBD2. There are 19 residues in the CDR3. With 6 bases clipped from V and 0 bases from J, the junction kept 11 bases outside the gene matches. CDR3 sequence: CASSAPGLAGTSSYNEQFF. The DNA for the CDR3 is TGTGCCAGCAGCGCTCCGGGACTAGCGGGGACTAGCTCCTACAATGAGCAGTTCTTC.